Shown below are 17 T cell receptor beta chains from a single sample sequenced in a study of blood T cell repertoires in COVID-19. Assay used: immunoSEQ multiplex PCR; TCRdb lists only in-frame clones, some missing. Among under 250,000 clones listed, approximately 86% were seen once. Sequencing input: peripheral blood. The receptors come from a woman aged 55-69 years who had recovered from COVID-19.

About this clone itself: Other nucleotide sequences in the sample specify the same CDR3. The J gene is TRBJ2-3, the V gene TRBV12-3 or TRBV12-4; no clear D. The ends were cut back, 5 bases at V and 4 bases at J, with 4 bases in the middle. CDR3 length equals 11 residues. CDR3 sequence: CASSPADTQYF. The CDR3 DNA reads as TGTGCCAGCAGTCCCGCAGATACGCAGTATTTT.

The chain is built from TRBV7-3 and TRBJ2-1, with TRBD1 matching 9 bases. Germline CDR1 reads SGHTA; CDR2 reads FQGTGA. CDR3 length: 16 amino acids. V lost 5 bases and J lost 0; bases outside the gene matches: 5. DNA for the CDR3: TGTGCCAGCAGCCCGACAGGGGGTAGCTCCTACAATGAGCAGTTCTTC. Translation: CASSPTGGSSYNEQFF.

This chain joins TRBV5-1 and TRBJ2-6; D is uncertain. The V gene lost 5 bases and the J gene lost 4 bases, with 7 bases spanning the gap. CDR1 and CDR2 (germline): SGHRS, YFSETQ. The CDR3 has 13 amino acids. The CDR3 nucleotides are TGCGCCAGCAGGCCGCAGGGGGCCAACGTCCTGACTTTC. This translates into CASRPQGANVLTF.

The rearrangement links TRBV7-2 to TRBJ2-7; 7 positions agree with TRBD2. Germline CDR1 reads SGHTA; CDR2 reads FQGNSA. The CDR3 consists of 14 residues. V was pared by 4 bases and J by 3 bases, with 6 bases of the junction left unmatched. CDR3 in DNA: TGTGCCAGCAGCTCCGATGGGGGGGGCTACGAGCAGTACTTC. The encoded protein is CASSSDGGGYEQYF.

This chain links TRBV19 with TRBJ1-4; no clear D gene. The V end was cut by 4 bases, the J end by 2 bases, with 11 bases between. This CDR3 comprises 15 residues. CDR1 is LNHDA and CDR2 is SQIVND in the germline V gene (reference sequence). The CDR3 sequence is CASSKARGTNEKLFF. The CDR3 nucleotides read TGTGCCAGTAGTAAGGCAAGAGGTACTAATGAAAAACTGTTTTTT.

The V and J genes are TRBV19 and TRBJ2-2, with 8 bases aligning to TRBD2. V trimming: 2 bases; J trimming: 4 bases; junction bases outside the gene matches: 3. Per the germline V gene, CDR1 is LNHDA and CDR2 is SQIVND (reference sequence). The CDR3 runs to 15 residues. This chain's CDR3 is CASSIRAGVTGELFF. CDR3 bases: TGTGCCAGTAGTATAAGAGCGGGGGTCACCGGGGAGCTGTTTTTT. Supplemented by reference TRBV19 and TRBJ2-2, the full variable domain reads DGGITQSPKYLFRKEGQNVTLSCEQNLNHDAMYWYRQDPGQGLRLIYYSQIVNDFQKGDIAEGYSVSREKKESFPLTVTSAQKNPTAFYLCASSIRAGVTGELFFGEGSRLTVL.

This clone has just one count. J is TRBJ2-7 and V is TRBV4-2; possible D gene TRBD2, 6 bases. The CDR3 loop spans 15 amino acids. Deletions cut 3 bases from V and 0 bases from J, with 12 bases between. Per the germline V gene, CDR1 is LGHNA and CDR2 is YNFKEQ. This chain's CDR3 is CASSQDWGVSYEQYF. The CDR3 bases are TGTGCCAGCAGCCAGGATTGGGGGGTCTCCTACGAGCAGTACTTC.

The chain employs TRBV6-1 and TRBJ1-1, with unresolved D. CDR1 is MNHNS, CDR2 SASEGT, per germline. The CDR3 length is 13 residues. Trimming removed 2 bases from V and 1 base from J, with 5 bases in between. The CDR3 DNA reads as TGTGCCAGCAGTGAACGGGAGAACACTGAAGCTTTCTTT. This gives the protein CASSERENTEAFF.

In this sample, this clone turned up once. V gene TRBV7-3 combines with J gene TRBJ1-1, with 8 bases fitting TRBD1. This CDR3 region has 14 residues. CDR1 is SGHTA and CDR2 is FQGTGA in the germline V gene. Losses at the gene ends were 5 bases for V and 6 bases for J; bases not matched to a gene: 8. The CDR3 reads CASSPQQGASEAFF. CDR3 in DNA: TGTGCCAGCAGCCCTCAGCAGGGGGCTTCTGAAGCTTTCTTT.

The chain employs TRBV15 and TRBJ2-2, with TRBD2 matching 12 bases. Trimming removed 0 bases from V and 9 bases from J; junction bases left unmatched: 11. The germline gives CDR1 LNHNV, CDR2 YYDKDF (reference sequence). This CDR3 contains 18 residues. The chain's CDR3 is CATSRDASGGAVSWELFF. In DNA form, the CDR3 reads TGTGCCACCAGCAGAGATGCTAGCGGGGGGGCAGTCTCCTGGGAGCTGTTTTTT. The whole variable domain, remainder taken from reference TRBV15 and TRBJ2-2, is DAMVIQNPRYQVTQFGKPVTLSCSQTLNHNVMYWYQQKSSQAPKLLFHYYDKDFNNEADTPDNFQSRRPNTSFCFLDIRSPGLGDTAMYLCATSRDASGGAVSWELFFGEGSRLTVL.

The chain recombines TRBV6-5 with TRBJ2-7; tentatively, D is TRBD2 (5 bases). Germline CDR1 is MNHEY and CDR2 is SVGAGI. Trimming took 3 bases from V and 5 from J, leaving 11 bases between them. This CDR3 is built from 13 residues. Here the CDR3 DNA reads TGTGCCAGCAGTTATTCGGGGTTGGACGAGCAGTACTTC. Amino acids: CASSYSGLDEQYF.

The chain is built from TRBV5-1 and TRBJ2-1, with TRBD1 identical over 8 bases. The trim removed 1 base at V and 6 bases at J, leaving 3 bases unmatched. The length of the CDR3 is 14 residues. From germline, CDR1 is SGHRS and CDR2 YFSETQ. The DNA of the CDR3 is TGCGCCAGCAGCTTGAGGACAGGGACCAATGAGCAGTTCTTC. Residues: CASSLRTGTNEQFF.

J is TRBJ2-1 and V is TRBV28; tentative D call: TRBD2 (5 bases). V was cut by 3 bases and J by 7 bases, with 10 bases left in between. Germline V gene sequence: CDR1 MDHEN, CDR2 SYDVKM. The CDR3 loop spans 13 amino acids. CDR3 amino acids: CASSLEVINEQFF. The CDR3 nucleotides read TGTGCCAGCAGTTTGGAGGTTATTAATGAGCAGTTCTTC.

The chain uses TRBV28 and TRBJ2-6; D unresolved. The CDR3 is 17 amino acids. Trimming left V 3 bases short and J 0 bases short, with 12 bases between. The germline gives CDR1 MDHEN, CDR2 SYDVKM. CDR3 amino acids: CASSFYSIISGANVLTF. The CDR3 bases are TGTGCCAGCAGTTTTTACTCAATTATCTCTGGGGCCAACGTCCTGACTTTC.

The chain uses TRBV2 and TRBJ2-2; 8 nucleotides line up with TRBD1. The J segment lost 2 bases and the V segment lost 5 bases, leaving 4 bases of the junction unmatched. Germline assignment: CDR1 SNHLY and CDR2 FYNNEI. The CDR3 spans 15 residues. The CDR3, as DNA: TGTGCCAGCAGTATCGACAGGGGTAACACCGGGGAGCTGTTTTTT. Protein: CASSIDRGNTGELFF.

The V gene is TRBV6-5, the J gene TRBJ1-4, with TRBD1 as a possible D gene (5 bases). The CDR3 runs 14 residues. Trimming took 0 bases from V and 4 from J, leaving 6 bases between them. The germline V gene has CDR1 MNHEY and CDR2 SVGAGI. CDR3 residues: CASSYSGLNEKLFF. The CDR3 bases are TGTGCCAGCAGTTACTCGGGACTTAATGAAAAACTGTTTTTT.

This chain joins TRBV7-2 and TRBJ2-5; D not resolved. The CDR3 is 15 amino acids. Trimming left V 2 bases short and J 2 bases short, with 12 bases between. The germline CDR1 and CDR2 sequences are SGHTA and FQGNSA. The CDR3 loop is CASSLRMGPQETQYF. The DNA of the CDR3 is TGTGCCAGCAGCTTAAGGATGGGCCCTCAAGAGACCCAGTACTTC.